Listed below are T cell receptor beta chains from one sample, sequenced in a study of CD8+CD57+ T cells in acquired aplastic anemia. TCRdb reanalysed the reads using MiXCR and keeps one entry per CDR3 protein. This sample has 160,000 or so distinct CDR3 sequences; about 50% occur once, and the top ten carry 25% to 40%. Sequencing input: sorted CD4+, CD8+, or CD8+CD57+ T cells (not recorded which) from PBMCs. The receptors derive from a human donor with aplastic anemia. Both conserved end residues are part of each CDR3. Each record gives: V gene, D gene, clone size, J gene, CDR3 DNA, CDR3 protein. A D gene is named only where the DNA matches it firmly. A row's size may be missing; if present it is once, few, many or a size class.

v_gene: TRBV6-5
d_gene: -
abundance: -
j_gene: TRBJ1-1
CDR3nt: TGTGCCAGCAGCTACTCGCGGGGGCCGAACACTGAAGCTTTCTTT
CDR3aa: CASSYSRGPNTEAFF

v_gene: TRBV4-2
d_gene: TRBD1
abundance: many
j_gene: TRBJ1-2
CDR3nt: TGTGCCAGCAGCCCTGATTTCGCCCCAGGGGGGAGAAGGTATGGCTACACCTTC
CDR3aa: CASSPDFAPGGRRYGYTF

v_gene: TRBV5-1
d_gene: -
abundance: -
j_gene: TRBJ2-1
CDR3nt: TGCGCCAGCAGCTTGACCGCCGCTGGGGACAATGAGCAGTTCTTC
CDR3aa: CASSLTAAGDNEQFF

v_gene: TRBV7-8
d_gene: -
abundance: -
j_gene: TRBJ2-5
CDR3nt: TGTGCCAGCAGCTTAGGGCTACCCCCGGAGACCCAGTACTTC
CDR3aa: CASSLGLPPETQYF

v_gene: TRBV6-1
d_gene: TRBD1
abundance: many
j_gene: TRBJ1-2
CDR3nt: TGTGCCAGCAGTGAAGGGACAGGGTACGGCTACACCTTC
CDR3aa: CASSEGTGYGYTF

v_gene: TRBV7-6
d_gene: TRBD2
abundance: -
j_gene: TRBJ2-3
CDR3nt: TGTGCCAGCAGCCCGAGGACTAGCGGCACAGATACGCAGTATTTT
CDR3aa: CASSPRTSGTDTQYF

v_gene: TRBV2
d_gene: -
abundance: few
j_gene: TRBJ2-4
CDR3nt: TGTGCCAGCAGTTTTAAGATAGCCAAAAACATTCAGTACTTC
CDR3aa: CASSFKIAKNIQYF

v_gene: TRBV6-5
d_gene: -
abundance: -
j_gene: TRBJ1-1
CDR3nt: TGTGCCAGCAGTTTATTGGGGCGTGAAGCTTTCTTT
CDR3aa: CASSLLGREAFF

v_gene: TRBV30
d_gene: -
abundance: -
j_gene: TRBJ2-7
CDR3nt: TGTGCCTGGGTCGTTCAGGGTTTTGGAAAGGGAGAAAGTACCTACGAGCAGTACTTC
CDR3aa: CAWVVQGFGKGESTYEQYF

v_gene: TRBV19
d_gene: -
abundance: many
j_gene: TRBJ1-2
CDR3nt: TGTGCCAGTACCCCCTCTCCAGGGGACGGCTACACCTTC
CDR3aa: CASTPSPGDGYTF

v_gene: TRBV7-3
d_gene: TRBD2
abundance: many
j_gene: TRBJ2-1
CDR3nt: TGTGCCAGTAGCGGGAATGAGCAGTTCTTC
CDR3aa: CASSGNEQFF

v_gene: TRBV12-5
d_gene: -
abundance: many
j_gene: TRBJ2-1
CDR3nt: TGTGCTAGTATGGGTGTGGAGCAGTTCTTC
CDR3aa: CASMGVEQFF

v_gene: TRBV2
d_gene: -
abundance: -
j_gene: TRBJ2-5
CDR3nt: TGTGCCAGCAGTGGGGGGCCGGGAGAGACCCAGTACTTC
CDR3aa: CASSGGPGETQYF

v_gene: TRBV24-1
d_gene: TRBD2
abundance: -
j_gene: TRBJ2-3
CDR3nt: TGTGCCACCAGTGATTTCGGCGGGAGGGCAGATACGCAGTATTTT
CDR3aa: CATSDFGGRADTQYF

v_gene: TRBV6-2/TRBV6-3
d_gene: -
abundance: -
j_gene: TRBJ2-7
CDR3nt: TGTGCCAGCAGTCCCCGGACCCCTCTGGACGAGCAGTACTTC
CDR3aa: CASSPRTPLDEQYF

v_gene: TRBV2
d_gene: -
abundance: -
j_gene: TRBJ2-3
CDR3nt: TGTGCCACCCGACAGGAAGATACGCAGTATTTT
CDR3aa: CATRQEDTQYF

v_gene: TRBV12-3/TRBV12-4
d_gene: TRBD1
abundance: many
j_gene: TRBJ2-7
CDR3nt: TGTGCCAGCAGCTGGGGACAGGGCTACGAGCAGTACTTC
CDR3aa: CASSWGQGYEQYF

v_gene: TRBV19
d_gene: -
abundance: once
j_gene: TRBJ2-5
CDR3nt: TGTGCCAGTAGTATCGAGGGGGGCGGGGAGACCCAGTACTTC
CDR3aa: CASSIEGGGETQYF

v_gene: TRBV20-1
d_gene: TRBD2
abundance: -
j_gene: TRBJ2-5
CDR3nt: TGCAGTGCTAGACCTAGCGGGAGAGAGACCCAGTACTTC
CDR3aa: CSARPSGRETQYF

v_gene: TRBV24-1
d_gene: TRBD1
abundance: once
j_gene: TRBJ1-2
CDR3nt: TGTGCCACCAGTGATACGGTGACAGGGACCGGTTTCTATGGCTACACCTTC
CDR3aa: CATSDTVTGTGFYGYTF